This T cell receptor beta chain was recorded in a study of blood T cell repertoires in COVID-19. At the level of the study: The United States, Italy and Spain were the sources of the acute and convalescent COVID-19 samples. In each case, the material was cDNA or gDNA derived from T cells, B-cell-depleted T cells, or PBMCs.

CDR3 length: 16 residues. V lost 2 bases and J 8 bases, leaving 21 bases between the germline ends. CDR1 and CDR2 (germline): GTSNPN, SVGIG (reference sequence). Enrolment of Seattle patients took place during active infection, and they were followed longitudinally. This clone was picked up one time. In the original workflow: Amplification of reference gene primers provided the estimated nucleated cell counts. Libraries were prepared by immunoSEQ multiplex PCR; TCRdb keeps only in-frame clonotypes and omits some of them. V and J calls and clone size are copied from that table; D and trimming were computed from the DNA. In the table there are 390,000 or so clones, 87% of which are singletons.

The receptor's source is a woman aged 25 to 39 with COVID-19, enrolled during active disease. The genes are TRBV30 and TRBJ1-4, with D unresolved. What was sequenced was peripheral blood. The CDR3 coding sequence is TGTGCCTGGAGTCCCCTCGATCGGGGAACGGGCGAAAAACTGTTTTTT. It is translated as CAWSPLDRGTGEKLFF.